This entry lists 13 T cell receptor beta chains sequenced from one sample in a study of early T cells in non-severe SARS-CoV-2 infection. TCRdb passed the 5' RACE reads through MiXCR, listing each CDR3 protein once. The sample has 40,000 to 55,000 distinct CDR3 sequences; under 30% are singletons. The source was whole blood, collected at baseline. The receptor source for this set is an adult who was a healthcare worker with PCR-confirmed SARS-CoV-2 infection or an uninfected control (not recorded which).

This clonotype has more than one count but fewer than ten. This chain connects TRBV30 to TRBJ1-4; D is possibly TRBD1 (5 bases). Trimming stripped 0 bases from V and 8 bases from J, with 10 bases between. Germline V gives CDR1 GTSNPN, CDR2 SVGIG (reference sequence). The CDR3 length is 13 residues. The CDR3 DNA follows: TGTGCCTGGAGTGTACGGGACCCCGAAAAACTGTTTTTT. Amino acid sequence: CAWSVRDPEKLFF.

This chain links TRBV6-5 with TRBJ1-1; D perhaps matches TRBD1 (6 bases). V was shortened by 4 bases and J by 6 bases, with 21 bases between the two germline ends. CDR1 and CDR2 (germline): MNHEY, SVGAGI. The CDR3 runs to 16 residues. DNA for the CDR3: TGTGCCAGCAGTTCCCTGACAGGAGGACTGATGGCTGAAGCTTTCTTT. Translation gives CASSSLTGGLMAEAFF.

The count of this clonotype is one. The chain recombines TRBV6-2 or TRBV6-3 with TRBJ2-7, with D unclear. From germline, CDR1 is MNHEY and CDR2 SVGEGT. V shed 5 bases and J shed 2 bases, with 13 bases lying between them. The CDR3 is 14 amino acids. The CDR3 sequence is CASSRTPRAYEQYF. CDR3 bases: TGTGCCAGCAGTCGTACCCCTCGGGCCTACGAGCAGTACTTC.

This clonotype was seen a handful of times. The gene calls are TRBV4-3 and TRBJ1-3, with 7 bases aligning to TRBD1. CDR3 size: 19 residues. CDR1 LGHNA and CDR2 YSLEER come from the germline V gene. V gave up 0 bases and J gave up 0 bases; unmatched junction bases: 11. CDR3 coding DNA: TGCGCCAGCAGCCAAGATTTATGGGACAGTTTATACTCTGGAAACACCATATATTTT. This codes for CASSQDLWDSLYSGNTIYF.

At least ten counts were recorded for this clonotype. The V gene is TRBV13, the J gene TRBJ2-1; 10 bases agree with TRBD2. The J segment lost 2 bases and the V segment lost 2 bases, leaving 12 bases of the junction unmatched. The length of the CDR3 is 19 residues. In germline, CDR1 is PRHDT, CDR2 FYEKMQ (reference sequence). The CDR3 sequence is CASSLSTGLAALTYNEQFF. CDR3 nucleotide sequence: TGTGCCAGCAGCTTATCCACAGGACTAGCGGCCCTTACCTACAATGAGCAGTTCTTC.

In this sample, this clonotype turned up a few times. The J gene is TRBJ1-1, the V gene TRBV7-2; TRBD1 aligns across 7 bases. The CDR3 runs to 14 residues. Germline V lookup: CDR1 SGHTA, CDR2 FQGNSA. J was trimmed by 7 bases and V by 2 bases; bases with no gene match: 7. CDR3 sequence reads: CASSLRRGGNEAFF. The CDR3 DNA reads TGTGCCAGCAGCTTACGCAGGGGGGGAAATGAAGCTTTCTTT.

The rearrangement joins TRBV4-2 to TRBJ2-3; 12 positions match TRBD2. With 4 bases clipped from V and 3 bases from J, the junction kept 11 bases outside the gene matches. Germline CDR1 is LGHNA and CDR2 is YNFKEQ. CDR3 length equals 18 residues. The CDR3 coding sequence is TGTGCCAGCAGCCGTTCTAGCGGGGGGGCCGGAAAAACAGATACGCAGTATTTT. Translated, it gives CASSRSSGGAGKTDTQYF.

J is TRBJ1-1 and V is TRBV18; possible D gene TRBD1, 6 bases. V lost 5 bases and J 6 bases, leaving 16 bases between the germline ends. CDR1 is KGHSH, CDR2 LQKENI, per germline. The CDR3 length is 14 residues. CDR3 in amino acids: CASSAKGGEAEAFF. The CDR3 DNA is TGTGCCAGCTCAGCCAAGGGGGGAGAGGCTGAAGCTTTCTTT.

In its sample, this clonotype ranks as medium-sized. The rearrangement uses TRBV20-1 and TRBJ1-4; no definite D call. CDR1 is DFQATT and CDR2 is SNEGSKA in the germline V gene (reference sequence). The ends were cut back, 1 base at V and 0 bases at J, with 21 bases in the middle. The CDR3 extends over 19 amino acids. In nucleotides, the CDR3 is TGCAGTGCTAGAGGAAAAGGGTGGACTCCATTTGCAACTAATGAAAAACTGTTTTTT. Its translation is CSARGKGWTPFATNEKLFF.

The chain couples TRBV9 to TRBJ2-1, with a possible D match to TRBD1 (6 bases). The CDR3 has 15 amino acids. V was trimmed by 4 bases and J by 2 bases, leaving 13 bases between them. Germline V CDR1 and CDR2: SGDLS, YYNGEE. The CDR3 sequence: CASSLRTAAYNEQFF. The CDR3 DNA sequence: TGTGCCAGCAGCCTTAGGACAGCCGCCTACAATGAGCAGTTCTTC.

This clonotype was found a few times. The chain has TRBV18 and TRBJ1-5, with D perhaps TRBD1 (5 bases). Germline V gene sequence: CDR1 KGHSH, CDR2 LQKENI. This CDR3 has 14 residues. V dropped 3 bases and J dropped 6 bases, with 12 bases sitting between them. CDR3 sequence reads: CASSPFRVGQPQHF. The CDR3 DNA reads TGTGCCAGCTCACCCTTCAGGGTGGGTCAGCCCCAGCATTTT.

This clonotype showed up just a few times. V gene TRBV7-6 combines with J gene TRBJ1-6; D perhaps matches TRBD1 (6 bases). This CDR3 contains 14 residues. CDR1 is SGHVS, CDR2 FNYEAQ, per germline. V lost 0 bases and J 9 bases, leaving 9 bases between the germline ends. The CDR3 is CASSLAGRGSPLHF. In DNA form, the CDR3 reads TGTGCCAGCAGCTTAGCGGGCAGGGGTTCACCCCTCCACTTT.

The J gene is TRBJ1-5, the V gene TRBV7-9, with a tentative D call TRBD1 (6 bases). This CDR3 has 16 residues. Trimming stripped 5 bases from V and 1 base from J, with 15 bases between. The germline V gene encodes CDR1 SEHNR and CDR2 FQNEAQ (reference sequence). This CDR3 reads CASSPSGRGSNQPQHF. CDR3 in DNA: TGTGCCAGCAGCCCTAGTGGCAGGGGAAGCAATCAGCCCCAGCATTTT.